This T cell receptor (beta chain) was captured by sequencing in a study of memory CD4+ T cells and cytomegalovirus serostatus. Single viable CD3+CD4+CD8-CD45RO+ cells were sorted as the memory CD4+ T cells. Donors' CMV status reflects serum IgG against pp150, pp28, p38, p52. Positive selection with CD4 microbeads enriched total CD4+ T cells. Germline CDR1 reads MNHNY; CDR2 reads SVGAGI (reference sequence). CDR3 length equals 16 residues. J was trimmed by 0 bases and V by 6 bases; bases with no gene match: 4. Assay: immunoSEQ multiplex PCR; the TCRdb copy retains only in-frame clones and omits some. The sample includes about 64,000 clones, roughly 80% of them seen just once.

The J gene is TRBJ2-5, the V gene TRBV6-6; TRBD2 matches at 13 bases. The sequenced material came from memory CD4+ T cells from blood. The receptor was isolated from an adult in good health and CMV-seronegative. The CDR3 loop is CASRRGTSGNQETQYF. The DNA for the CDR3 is TGTGCCAGCAGAAGGGGGACTAGCGGGAACCAAGAGACCCAGTACTTC.